Following are 21 T cell receptor beta chains from one sample sequenced in a study of CD8+ T cells in alopecia areata (dated by TCRdb to between 2018 and 2020). Taken with the paper, the label for time point translates to: approximately 4 weeks on oral tofacitinib. The sample's treatment or condition, from its label and the paper: oral pan-JAK inhibitor, 5-10 mg twice daily. Receptor libraries were prepared by the immunoSEQ multiplex PCR assay. For TCR sequencing, RNA was extracted from every sample and reverse transcribed into cDNA to serve as template. TCRdb stores this immuneACCESS table with in-frame sequences only. Part of the clones is absent; in the studies checked, under half of the shortfall reflects unresolved V genes, and no reason is known for the rest. This sample has 110,000 to 150,000 clones in its table, and roughly 52% of those were observed once. Of the sample, roughly 15% is held by the ten largest clones.

Sequenced here: CD8+ T cells sorted from blood, sampled at week 4, from a patient treated with tofacitinib. The receptors were gathered from a human donor with alopecia areata.

The chain uses TRBV6-6 and TRBJ1-5; TRBD1 is a possible D gene (6 bases). The germline gives CDR1 MNHNY, CDR2 SVGAGI (reference sequence). Trimming took 1 base from V and 1 from J, leaving 11 bases between them. This CDR3 comprises 16 residues. CDR3 nucleotide sequence: TGTGCCAGCAGTTACTTGGGACATGCAAGCAATCAGCCCCAGCATTTT. Protein sequence: CASSYLGHASNQPQHF.

CDR3 sequence (DNA): TGTGCCAGCAGCTTCGATGGATCTGGGGAGCAGTACTTC. As protein: CASSFDGSGEQYF. This chain connects TRBV5-8 to TRBJ2-7, with D unclear. Trimming removed 2 bases at V and 7 bases at J, with 13 bases between. Germline CDR1 is SGHTS and CDR2 is YDEGEE. The CDR3 spans 13 residues.

This clone was seen only a few times. The chain links TRBV2 to TRBJ1-4, with TRBD1 identical over 8 bases. V lost 3 bases to trimming and J lost 8 bases; unmatched junction nucleotides: 8. In germline, CDR1 is SNHLY, CDR2 FYNNEI. There are 15 residues in the CDR3. CDR3 amino acids: CASSDFTGGDEKLFF. CDR3 nucleotides: TGTGCCAGCAGTGACTTCACAGGGGGAGACGAAAAACTGTTTTTT.

In its sample, this clone was seen a few times. The rearrangement uses TRBV2 and TRBJ1-5; D is perhaps TRBD1 (5 bases). Trimming took off 7 bases at V and 3 bases at J, with 13 bases between the two ends. CDR3 size: 14 residues. Germline V CDR1 and CDR2: SNHLY, FYNNEI. Here the CDR3 DNA reads TGTGCCAGCAACGGTTGGGACCCCAATCAGCCCCAGCATTTT. This sequence encodes CASNGWDPNQPQHF.

The chain uses TRBV5-1 and TRBJ1-1, with D perhaps matching TRBD1 (5 bases). CDR3 length equals 13 residues. Trimming left V 4 bases short and J 8 bases short, with 15 bases between. Germline values: CDR1 SGHRS, CDR2 YFSETQ. The CDR3 protein is CASSPRDLEEAFF. The CDR3 DNA follows: TGCGCCAGCAGCCCCCGGGACTTGGAAGAAGCTTTCTTT.

In this sample, this clone turned up a few times. The chain combines TRBV5-1 with TRBJ2-3, with TRBD2 matching over 7 bases. V was clipped by 0 bases and J by 2 bases; unmatched bases: 9. Germline-derived CDR1 and CDR2 are SGHRS and YFSETQ. The CDR3 is 17 residues long. CDR3 bases: TGCGCCAGCAGCTTGGAATTAGCGGGTATACTCACAGATACGCAGTATTTT. This encodes CASSLELAGILTDTQYF.

The chain uses TRBV11-2 and TRBJ1-2; TRBD1 is a possible D gene (5 bases). CDR1 and CDR2 from the germline V gene are SGHAT and FQNNGV. The CDR3 is made up of 15 amino acids. Trimming took off 0 bases at V and 3 bases at J, with 11 bases between the two ends. The CDR3 DNA reads as TGTGCCAGCAGCTTAGATCATGGGGCAGACTATGGCTACACCTTC. It encodes CASSLDHGADYGYTF. The entire variable domain, with the rest obtained from reference TRBV11-2 and TRBJ1-2, is as follows: EAGVAQSPRYKIIEKRQSVAFWCNPISGHATLYWYQQILGQGPKLLIQFQNNGVVDDSQLPKDRFSAERLKGVDSTLKIQPAKLEDSAVYLCASSLDHGADYGYTFGSGTRLTVV.

V gene TRBV13 combines with J gene TRBJ2-7, with 10 positions matching TRBD1. CDR3 length equals 15 residues. CDR1 is PRHDT, CDR2 FYEKMQ, per germline (reference sequence). The ends lost 5 bases at V and 5 bases at J; junction bases unmatched: 9. CDR3 coding DNA: TGTGCCAGCAGCGCCTCGGGACAGGGGATCCACGAGCAGTACTTC. Translated, it gives CASSASGQGIHEQYF.

The chain has TRBV7-9 and TRBJ2-2; perhaps TRBD1 as D (6 bases). Germline CDR1 SEHNR, CDR2 FQNEAQ (reference sequence). Trimming stripped 5 bases from V and 5 bases from J, with 15 bases between. CDR3 length equals 15 residues. CDR3 nucleotides: TGTGCCAGCAGCCCCCAGGGGTTGCAGACCGGGGAGCTGTTTTTT. Translation gives CASSPQGLQTGELFF.

This rearrangement joins TRBV5-1 to TRBJ2-3; D may be TRBD1 (6 bases). CDR3 length: 17 residues. Germline V lookup: CDR1 SGHRS, CDR2 YFSETQ. V was pared by 3 bases and J by 3 bases, with 20 bases between. The CDR3 spells CASSSLEQGVVTDTQYF. The CDR3 coding sequence is TGCGCCAGCAGCTCCTTGGAACAGGGAGTTGTGACAGATACGCAGTATTTT.

In DNA form, the CDR3 reads TGTGCCTGGGACGGGGAAAACTATGGCTACACCTTC. Its protein product is CAWDGENYGYTF. The chain uses TRBV30 and TRBJ1-2; D gene uncertain. Trimming took off 5 bases at V and 2 bases at J, with 9 bases between the two ends. Germline V gene sequence: CDR1 GTSNPN, CDR2 SVGIG (reference sequence). CDR3 length: 12 residues. Complete variable domain (other parts from reference TRBV30 and TRBJ1-2): SQTIHQWPATLVQPVGSPLSLECTVEGTSNPNLYWYRQAAGRGLQLLFYSVGIGQISSEVPQNLSASRPQDRQFILSSKKLLLSDSGFYLCAWDGENYGYTFGSGTRLTVV.

V gene TRBV27 combines with J gene TRBJ1-5, with 8 bases identical to TRBD1. There are 13 residues in the CDR3. Per germline, CDR1 MNHEY and CDR2 SMNVEV (reference sequence). With V trimmed by 5 bases and J by 9 bases, 6 bases remained unmatched. The CDR3 DNA reads TGTGCCAGCAGTGACAGGGGTCTACTGCCCCAGCATTTT. Translating gives CASSDRGLLPQHF.

The genes are TRBV11-2 and TRBJ2-7; TRBD1 aligns across 12 bases. Germline V gene sequence: CDR1 SGHAT, CDR2 FQNNGV. The V segment lost 5 bases and the J segment 2 bases; nucleotides outside the gene matches: 7. This CDR3 is built from 16 residues. The CDR3 coding sequence is TGTGCCAGCAGCCATCTCCGGGACAGGGGGCCCTACGAGCAGTACTTC. This gives the protein CASSHLRDRGPYEQYF.

The chain joins TRBV29-1 to TRBJ1-2; no clear D. V lost 6 bases and J 8 bases, leaving 13 bases between the germline ends. The V gene's germline CDR1 is SQVTM and CDR2 ANQGSEA. The CDR3 is made up of 11 amino acids. As DNA, the CDR3 is TGCAGCGTAGAAACAGCGGTCGGCTACACCTTC. Translated, it gives CSVETAVGYTF.

V usage is TRBV29-1 and J usage is TRBJ1-2; D ambiguous. Looked up from germline, CDR1 is SQVTM and CDR2 is ANQGSEA. CDR3 length: 14 residues. V was clipped by 0 bases and J by 7 bases, with 15 bases between them. The CDR3 DNA follows: TGCAGCGTTGAAGATCTCGGCAGCCCAACTGGCTACACCTTC. As protein: CSVEDLGSPTGYTF. The full variable domain, with the rest looked up from reference TRBV29-1 and TRBJ1-2, is SAVISQKPSRDICQRGTSLTIQCQVDSQVTMMFWYRQQPGQSLTLIATANQGSEATYESGFVIDKFPISRPNLTFSTLTVSNMSPEDSSIYLCSVEDLGSPTGYTFGSGTRLTVV.

This chain joins TRBV6-1 and TRBJ2-7; no definite D call. The V end lost 0 bases, the J end lost 2 bases, and 11 bases lay between the germline ends. CDR3 length equals 15 residues. Germline CDR1 MNHNS, CDR2 SASEGT. Here the CDR3 reads CASSEAVNRAYEQYF. DNA of the CDR3: TGTGCCAGCAGTGAAGCCGTGAACAGAGCCTACGAGCAGTACTTC.

This clone has only a few counts. This rearrangement joins TRBV4-1 to TRBJ1-6; 7 positions match TRBD1. The CDR3 contains 15 residues. The junction had 6 bases not matched to a gene; V was cut back by 3 bases and J by 7 bases. Germline lookup yields CDR1 MGHRA and CDR2 YSYEKL. CDR3 sequence reads: CASSQPGQRNSPLHF. In nucleotides, the CDR3 is TGCGCCAGCAGCCAGCCGGGACAGAGGAATTCACCCCTCCACTTT.

The chain has TRBV25-1 and TRBJ2-5, with unresolved D. Germline V CDR1 and CDR2: MGHDK, SYGVNS. Between the trimmed V and J ends, which lost 5 bases and 5 bases, there was a span of 6 bases. The CDR3 is 11 amino acids. CDR3 in DNA: TGTGCCAGCAGTCTGGGGGAGACCCAGTACTTC. It translates to CASSLGETQYF.

The rearrangement links TRBV7-9 to TRBJ2-3; D gene ambiguous. The V gene lost 1 base and the J gene lost 5 bases, with 13 bases spanning the gap. The CDR3 has 15 residues. The V gene's germline CDR1 is SEHNR and CDR2 FQNEAQ (reference sequence). The CDR3 protein is CASSLGVSDKDTQYF. The CDR3 coding sequence is TGTGCCAGCAGCTTAGGGGTGTCCGACAAAGATACGCAGTATTTT.

This clone came up once. CDR3 DNA: TGTGCCAGCAGCGTAGGGGAAAGTGAGGGCGGGGTCACAGATACGCAGTATTTT. Amino acid sequence: CASSVGESEGGVTDTQYF. J is TRBJ2-3 and V is TRBV9, with a possible D match to TRBD2 (6 bases). CDR3 size: 18 residues. Between the trimmed V and J ends, which lost 0 bases and 2 bases, there was a span of 19 bases. From germline, CDR1 is SGDLS and CDR2 YYNGEE.

The J gene is TRBJ1-5, the V gene TRBV12-5; 7 nucleotides line up with TRBD1. CDR3 length: 15 amino acids. Germline V CDR1 and CDR2: LGHNT, FRNRAP. Trimming cost V 7 bases and J 2 bases; bases outside gene matches: 8. CDR3 sequence reads: CASATQGGGNQPQHF. Written as DNA, the CDR3 is TGTGCTAGTGCTACGCAGGGGGGCGGCAATCAGCCCCAGCATTTT.